This paragraph covers one T cell receptor beta chain sequence. Antigen unknown. Other DNA sequences in this sample translate to the same CDR3. This specimen belongs to a study of shared clonotypes between healthy human individuals. The wider study: Each donor had three CD4 naive, three CD4 memory, two CD8 naive and one CD8 memory plate. General study results and limits: In the sorted subsets, rarefaction showed sequencing was incomplete despite large depth. Around 5.4% of naive CD4 clonotypes were common to a few donors.

CD45RA-negative memory and CD45RA+ naive subsets were split from the CD4+ cells. Libraries were prepared by immunoSEQ multiplex PCR; TCRdb keeps only in-frame clonotypes and omits some of them. The sample consists of about 1,500,000 clones, roughly 96% of them appearing once. The V end was cut by 3 bases, the J end by 8 bases, with 4 bases between. The CDR3 length is 11 residues. Germline CDR1 is LNHDA and CDR2 is SQIVND (reference sequence). V usage is TRBV19 and J usage is TRBJ2-2; D not certain. The material sequenced was naive CD4+ T cells sorted from blood. This sample's subset: CD45RA+ positively selected. The source is a man aged 25-45 years in good health. CDR3 nucleotide sequence: TGTGCCAGTAGTATTGCTGGGGAGCTGTTTTTT. Translated: CASSIAGELFF.